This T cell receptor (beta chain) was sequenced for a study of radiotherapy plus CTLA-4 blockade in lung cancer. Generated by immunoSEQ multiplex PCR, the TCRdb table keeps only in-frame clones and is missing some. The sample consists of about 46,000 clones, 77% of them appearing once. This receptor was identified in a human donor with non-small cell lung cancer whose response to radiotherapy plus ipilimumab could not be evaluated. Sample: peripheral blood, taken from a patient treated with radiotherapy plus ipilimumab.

The CDR3, as DNA: TGTGCCAGCAGCCCAAGCGGGAGGGCCACCGGGGAGCTGTTTTTT. It yields the protein CASSPSGRATGELFF. The chain uses TRBV7-9 and TRBJ2-2, with 10 bases that match TRBD2. The V segment lost 5 bases and the J segment 4 bases; nucleotides outside the gene matches: 4. The CDR3 runs to 15 residues. Germline V lookup: CDR1 SEHNR, CDR2 FQNEAQ (reference sequence).